The T cell receptor (beta chain) described here comes from a study of T cell responses to AZD1222 COVID-19 vaccine (dated by TCRdb to about 2021). About the investigation overall: AZD1222 recipients with second doses at about 4 weeks or about 12 weeks were pooled, because spike-specific TCR depth and breadth did not differ between schedules. A total of 230 to 250 trial participants underwent TCR sequencing, of whom some 210 received two doses of AZD1222 and about 26 received two doses of the MenACWY control vaccine. Trial participants were enrolled into age subgroups of 18-55, 56-69 and 70-plus years, which contained approximately 150, 28 and 58 TCR-sequenced participants, respectively.

CDR1 and CDR2 were assigned from the germline V gene as MNHEY and SVGAGI. The V end loses 2 bases and the J end loses 0 bases, and a stretch of 11 bases separates them. The CDR3 runs 16 residues from the cysteine to the phenylalanine. Only the CDR3 region is kept as DNA, spanning 48 bases read in frame from base 1. Beyond this particular receptor, the publication reports: In the small 56-69-year group, the increase in depth fell short of significance, most likely because of low power. A significant rise in spike-specific TCR breadth and depth was observed after two AZD1222 doses relative to day 0 and relative to MenACWY recipients. Reportedly, close to half of the unique spike-specific TCRs recognized epitopes lying outside the regions that are mutated in the B.1.351 and B.1.1.7 variants. Participants were mostly white British and included more females than males, and it was suggested by the authors that clonal diversity may have been underestimated. Because no day 14 peak-response samples were available, repertoires were characterized only after the peak T cell response. The vaccine-associated CD4 TCRs covered the entire spike protein, and the dominant responses fell in regions 160-218 and 743-854. Conclusions about previously exposed vaccinees were limited because only six AZD1222 recipients were SARS-CoV-2 seropositive at baseline.

About this clone: The target of this receptor is not known. Base qualities are not at hand, and no much larger clone is one base apart.

Reading the label with the study, this specimen's time point is: baseline before first vaccination. Vaccinee samples came from UK trials COV001 and COV002, including a single-blind randomized controlled phase 2/3 trial of AZD1222 (ChAdOx1 nCoV-19) in healthy adults. For TCRbeta chain sequencing, PBMC samples were collected from trial participants at day 0 and at day 28 after the second dose. The CDR3 regions of human TCRbeta chains were subjected to immunosequencing. On the authors' methods: Repertoire TCRs were checked for matches against a reference library of SARS-CoV-2-specific TCRs that had been generated using the MIRA antigen-specificity platform. Breadth was defined as the fraction of unique TCRs that were SARS-CoV-2-associated. Depth was defined as the fraction of total T cells that were SARS-CoV-2-associated. Using the MIRA data, each spike-specific TCR was assigned both to the spike region to which the TCR was reactive and to a CD4 or CD8 class. Log10-transformed breadth and depth values were compared by one-way ANOVA with Sidak's multiple comparisons tests. As stored in TCRdb, this immuneACCESS dataset retains in-frame rearrangements with V and J assigned. A fraction of the clones does not appear; measured against another copy, unresolved V genes explain less than half of the discrepancy, and the remainder lacks a known reason. From that table come the V and J calls and clone size; the DNA was used to work out D and trimming. This sample lists 120,000 to 150,000 clones; about 90% were detected once. 5.5% to 6.5% of the sample is held by the ten biggest clonotypes.

This TCR was sampled from an adult in good health. The rearranged chain carries TRBV6-5 and TRBJ1-3, with a tentative D gene TRBD1 over 5 matching bases. Sequencing used peripheral blood, obtained on day 0 of AZD1222 vaccination. The DNA is as follows: TGTGCCAGCAGTTACCTGACAGTGAACTCTGGAAACACCATATATTTT. It translates as CASSYLTVNSGNTIYF.